This passage covers 28 T cell receptor beta chains from one sample sequenced in a study of cytomegalovirus exposure and HLA in healthy donors. 60 Vbeta and 13 Jbeta primers were used in PCR. Sequencing was performed with immunoSEQ multiplex PCR; in TCRdb, only in-frame clones are kept and a portion is missing. The sample comprises roughly 93,000 clones, under 80% of which are singletons, and roughly 8.3% rests with the top ten. The source material was PBMCs. These receptors came from a human donor in good health.

This chain joins TRBV30 and TRBJ1-2; D may be TRBD1 (5 bases). Trimming shortened V by 3 bases and J by 8 bases, and 16 bases separated the two germline ends. Germline V gives CDR1 GTSNPN, CDR2 SVGIG (reference sequence). CDR3 length equals 13 residues. CDR3 nucleotides: TGTGCCTGGAGAGAGACAGCCTCCTACGGCTACACCTTC. Protein: CAWRETASYGYTF. Using reference TRBV30 and TRBJ1-2 for the parts outside the CDR3, the full variable domain is SQTIHQWPATLVQPVGSPLSLECTVEGTSNPNLYWYRQAAGRGLQLLFYSVGIGQISSEVPQNLSASRPQDRQFILSSKKLLLSDSGFYLCAWRETASYGYTFGSGTRLTVV.

The table lists this clone with many counts. This chain links TRBV7-9 with TRBJ1-5, with D possibly matching TRBD1 (5 bases). With 3 bases removed from V and 5 bases from J, the gap between germline ends came to 8 bases. Germline V gene sequence: CDR1 SEHNR, CDR2 FQNEAQ (reference sequence). The CDR3 contains 13 residues. The CDR3 DNA reads as TGTGCCAGCAGCTTCGACAGAGATCAGCCCCAGCATTTT. This translates into CASSFDRDQPQHF.

V and J are TRBV19 and TRBJ1-3; the match to TRBD1 covers 7 bases. The ends lost 2 bases at V and 0 bases at J; junction bases unmatched: 7. The CDR3 sequence is 17 residues long. Germline lookup yields CDR1 LNHDA and CDR2 SQIVND (reference sequence). The CDR3 region has the DNA TGTGCCAGTAGTATATCGCCCCGGGACAGCTCTGGAAACACCATATATTTT. Translating gives CASSISPRDSSGNTIYF.

The chain has TRBV6-6 and TRBJ2-7, with a possible D match to TRBD1 (5 bases). This CDR3 contains 15 residues. Trimming removed 2 bases from V and 6 bases from J, with 17 bases in between. CDR1 and CDR2 (germline): MNHNY, SVGAGI (reference sequence). The CDR3 loop reads CASSYAPLGQFEQYF. CDR3 DNA: TGTGCCAGCAGTTACGCCCCGTTGGGGCAGTTCGAGCAGTACTTC.

This chain uses TRBV19 with TRBJ1-1; 7 bases line up with TRBD1. The ends lost 4 bases at V and 1 base at J; junction bases unmatched: 0. Germline lookup yields CDR1 LNHDA and CDR2 SQIVND (reference sequence). The CDR3 has 13 residues. The CDR3 here is CASSRQGNTEAFF. DNA for the CDR3: TGTGCCAGTAGTAGACAGGGGAACACTGAAGCTTTCTTT.

The genes are TRBV7-9 and TRBJ1-6, with 9 bases identical to TRBD1. J gave up 4 bases and V 4 bases, and 5 bases lay outside the gene matches. CDR1 and CDR2 from the germline V gene are SEHNR and FQNEAQ (reference sequence). The CDR3 runs to 16 residues. CDR3 coding DNA: TGTGCCAGCAGCTCCCCGGGACAGGGTTATAATTCACCCCTCCACTTT. Protein: CASSSPGQGYNSPLHF.

CDR3 residues: CASSELAGSYNEQFF. CDR3 DNA: TGTGCCAGCAGTGAACTAGCGGGCTCCTACAATGAGCAGTTCTTC. The chain joins TRBV6-1 to TRBJ2-1; 8 bases are shared with TRBD2. The CDR3 is 15 residues long. Germline assignment: CDR1 MNHNS and CDR2 SASEGT. J was trimmed by 0 bases and V by 2 bases; bases with no gene match: 0.

Turning to this clone: Compared with germline, one end of the junction differs, possibly owing to a read error. The chain employs TRBV10-3 and TRBJ1-1, with D maybe TRBD1 (5 bases). The CDR3 spans 14 residues. Germline V lookup: CDR1 ENHRY, CDR2 SYGVKD. CDR3 region: CAVSRFGGNTEAFF. CDR3 in DNA: TGTGCCGTCAGCCGATTCGGGGGAAACACTGAAGCTTTCTTT.

This clone was recorded only once. The V and J genes are TRBV27 and TRBJ2-7; 9 nucleotides line up with TRBD1. From germline, CDR1 is MNHEY and CDR2 SMNVEV (reference sequence). Trimming removed 5 bases from V and 0 bases from J; junction bases left unmatched: 14. The CDR3 spans 18 residues. CDR3 sequence reads: CASSTIRDRVGSSYEQYF. The DNA for the CDR3 is TGTGCCAGCAGTACCATACGGGACAGGGTGGGGAGCTCCTACGAGCAGTACTTC.

V is TRBV27 and J is TRBJ2-3; no definite D call. The CDR3 spans 14 residues. Deletions cut 6 bases from V and 0 bases from J, with 10 bases between. Germline V gives CDR1 MNHEY, CDR2 SMNVEV (reference sequence). CDR3 in DNA: TGTGCCAGCAGGCCTGGGCCCAGCACAGATACGCAGTATTTT. Residues: CASRPGPSTDTQYF.

The J gene is TRBJ1-2, the V gene TRBV9; 8 bases agree with TRBD1. The CDR3 is 17 residues long. The germline V gene has CDR1 SGDLS and CDR2 YYNGEE. V lost 4 bases to trimming and J lost 8 bases; unmatched junction nucleotides: 19. In nucleotides, the CDR3 is TGTGCCAGCAGCCCTACCGTCCGTAGTCAGGGGGCGGGGGGCTACACCTTC. Translated, it gives CASSPTVRSQGAGGYTF.

The rearrangement joins TRBV7-2 to TRBJ2-1, with D possibly matching TRBD2 (5 bases). The CDR3 has 14 residues. Trimming pared 5 bases from V and 5 bases from J, leaving 13 bases between. Germline CDR1 is SGHTA and CDR2 is FQGNSA. In nucleotides, the CDR3 is TGTGCCAGCAGCCCTACTTCTAGCCACAATGAGCAGTTCTTC. This codes for CASSPTSSHNEQFF.

This sequence joins TRBV7-9 and TRBJ2-1; 8 bases are a match to TRBD1. Germline V gives CDR1 SEHNR, CDR2 FQNEAQ (reference sequence). Germline trimming cut 4 bases from V and 10 bases from J; bases unmatched to any gene: 12. The length of the CDR3 is 15 residues. This CDR3 is CASSSQGEFWGEQFF. In DNA, the CDR3 is TGTGCCAGCAGCTCACAGGGGGAATTCTGGGGGGAGCAGTTCTTC.

This clone was recorded only once. The genes are TRBV12-5 and TRBJ2-7; 15 nucleotides line up with TRBD2. J gave up 5 bases and V 2 bases, and 7 bases lay outside the gene matches. The CDR3 spans 17 residues. The germline V gene has CDR1 LGHNT and CDR2 FRNRAP. This CDR3 reads CASGLLGLAGGINEQYF. CDR3 in DNA: TGTGCTAGTGGTTTGTTGGGACTAGCGGGAGGCATCAACGAGCAGTACTTC.

The gene calls are TRBV5-1 and TRBJ2-1; D unclear. V was trimmed by 3 bases and J by 4 bases, leaving 14 bases between them. This CDR3 region has 15 residues. In germline, CDR1 is SGHRS, CDR2 YFSETQ. The CDR3 DNA follows: TGCGCCAGCAGCTCCGGAGCGCGGAGTTACAATGAGCAGTTCTTC. Residues: CASSSGARSYNEQFF.

This chain uses TRBV5-1 with TRBJ2-2; 9 nucleotides agree with TRBD1. The CDR3 is 15 amino acids. Germline V lookup: CDR1 SGHRS, CDR2 YFSETQ. Trimming cost V 6 bases and J 9 bases; bases outside gene matches: 12. Here the CDR3 reads CASKPGTGIVWELFF. The CDR3 nucleotides are TGCGCCAGCAAACCCGGGACAGGGATTGTCTGGGAGCTGTTTTTT.

The J gene is TRBJ1-2, the V gene TRBV18; 10 nucleotides match TRBD1. From germline, CDR1 is KGHSH and CDR2 LQKENI. V shed 3 bases and J 6 bases; nucleotides not matched to a gene: 4. There are 14 residues in the CDR3. CDR3 bases: TGTGCCAGCTCACCCCCGACAGGGGGCGATGGCTACACCTTC. As protein: CASSPPTGGDGYTF. Full variable domain (outside the CDR3, taken from reference TRBV18 and TRBJ1-2): NAGVMQNPRHLVRRRGQEARLRCSPMKGHSHVYWYRQLPEEGLKFMVYLQKENIIDESGMPKERFSAEFPKEGPSILRIQQVVRGDSAAYFCASSPPTGGDGYTFGSGTRLTVV.

J is TRBJ2-5 and V is TRBV5-6, with D uncertain. V dropped 1 base and J dropped 5 bases, with 21 bases sitting between them. Germline loops: CDR1 SGHDT, CDR2 YYEEEE. This CDR3 has 17 amino acids. The chain's CDR3 is CASSLTLGYRLRETQYF. DNA for the CDR3: TGTGCCAGCAGCTTGACTCTGGGCTATAGGTTGCGTGAGACCCAGTACTTC. The whole variable domain, remainder taken from reference TRBV5-6 and TRBJ2-5, is DAGVTQSPTHLIKTRGQQVTLRCSPKSGHDTVSWYQQALGQGPQFIFQYYEEEERQRGNFPDRFSGHQFPNYSSELNVNALLLGDSALYLCASSLTLGYRLRETQYFGPGTRLLVL.

The chain has TRBV29-1 and TRBJ2-5; 8 nucleotides align to TRBD1. The DNA end favors TRBJ2-7, so the J call may be wrong. Per germline, CDR1 SQVTM and CDR2 ANQGSEA. CDR3 length: 12 residues. The CDR3 sequence: CSVGTGNGEQYF. CDR3 nucleotide sequence: TGCAGCGTTGGGACAGGGAACGGCGAGCAGTACTTC.

This chain joins TRBV5-6 and TRBJ2-5; D remains unclear. The DNA end lines up better with TRBJ2-7; the J call may be wrong. Germline CDR1 and CDR2: SGHDT and YYEEEE. The CDR3 has 11 amino acids. CDR3 sequence: CASSLLREQYF. The DNA for the CDR3 is TGTGCCAGCAGCTTGTTGCGCGAGCAGTACTTC.

The V gene is TRBV7-9, the J gene TRBJ1-5; no clear D. V was cut by 2 bases and J by 9 bases, with 11 bases left in between. CDR3 length equals 13 residues. The germline CDR1 and CDR2 sequences are SEHNR and FQNEAQ (reference sequence). CDR3 in amino acids: CASSLTSPGPQHF. The CDR3 bases are TGTGCCAGCAGCTTAACCAGCCCGGGGCCCCAGCATTTT.

This chain connects TRBV19 to TRBJ2-7; D is ambiguous. CDR1 is LNHDA, CDR2 SQIVND, per germline (reference sequence). The ends were cut back, 3 bases at V and 0 bases at J, with 9 bases in the middle. This CDR3 is built from 14 residues. The CDR3 is CASSIQSSSYEQYF. CDR3 DNA sequence: TGTGCCAGTAGTATCCAAAGTAGCTCCTACGAGCAGTACTTC. The entire variable domain, with the rest obtained from reference TRBV19 and TRBJ2-7, is as follows: DGGITQSPKYLFRKEGQNVTLSCEQNLNHDAMYWYRQDPGQGLRLIYYSQIVNDFQKGDIAEGYSVSREKKESFPLTVTSAQKNPTAFYLCASSIQSSSYEQYFGPGTRLTVT.

This sequence joins TRBV5-6 and TRBJ2-5; D possibly corresponds to TRBD1 (5 bases). The DNA matches TRBJ2-7 better at its end, which makes the J call doubtful. In germline, CDR1 is SGHDT, CDR2 YYEEEE. This CDR3 contains 14 residues. CDR3 DNA sequence: TGTGCCAGCAGCTTTTTAGCAGGGTCCTACGAGCAGTACTTC. It yields the protein CASSFLAGSYEQYF.

The J gene is TRBJ2-1, the V gene TRBV4-2; a weak D match, TRBD2 (6 bases). Trimming took 0 bases from V and 3 from J, leaving 18 bases between them. Germline CDR1 LGHNA, CDR2 YNFKEQ. The CDR3 has 18 residues. The CDR3: CASSQDLLRGNNYNEQFF. The CDR3 DNA is TGTGCCAGCAGCCAAGACCTGCTGCGGGGAAATAACTACAATGAGCAGTTCTTC.

J is TRBJ2-3 and V is TRBV19, with 12 bases matching TRBD2. The V gene's germline CDR1 is LNHDA and CDR2 SQIVND (reference sequence). The CDR3 has 19 residues. The V gene end was trimmed by 2 bases and the J gene end by 6 bases; junction bases not matched to a gene: 15. The CDR3 nucleotides are TGTGCCAGTAGTATATTCAGTCAAACTAGCGGGAGGCCAAGGGATACGCAGTATTTT. It specifies CASSIFSQTSGRPRDTQYF.

This clone was detected a few times. CDR3 sequence reads: CASSAGGGNEQFF. CDR3 bases: TGTGCCAGCAGCGCGGGGGGCGGGAATGAGCAGTTCTTC. The chain has TRBV9 and TRBJ2-1, with a weak D call TRBD2 (7 bases). Germline CDR1 reads SGDLS; CDR2 reads YYNGEE. This CDR3 is built from 13 residues. V gave up 3 bases and J gave up 7 bases, with 11 bases separating them.

J is TRBJ2-1 and V is TRBV4-1, with no clear D. Trimming pared 0 bases from V and 7 bases from J, leaving 7 bases between. Germline V gives CDR1 MGHRA, CDR2 YSYEKL. This CDR3 is built from 13 residues. CDR3 sequence (DNA): TGCGCCAGCAGCCAAGATCCAGGTAATGAGCAGTTCTTC. Translation: CASSQDPGNEQFF.

In this sample, this clone turned up a few times. The chain combines TRBV11-2 with TRBJ2-3; 7 nucleotides match TRBD2. Germline V gene lookup returns CDR1 SGHAT and CDR2 FQNNGV. The CDR3 covers 18 residues. The V and J ends lost 3 bases and 1 base, in that order; junction bases with no gene match: 13. The CDR3 sequence: CASSLGRGRGRRTDTQYF. CDR3 DNA: TGTGCCAGCAGCTTGGGGCGGGGGAGGGGTCGTCGCACAGATACGCAGTATTTT.